This T cell receptor beta chain was sequenced for a study of blood T cell repertoires in COVID-19. On the study more broadly: In each case, the material was cDNA or gDNA derived from T cells, B-cell-depleted T cells, or PBMCs.

The protocol was immunoSEQ multiplex PCR, while the TCRdb copy is restricted to in-frame clones and leaves out a portion. The table includes around 260,000 clones, approximately 91% detected once. Those enrolled in Seattle joined during active infection and were followed longitudinally afterward. V lost 2 bases to trimming and J lost 6 bases, with 16 bases between them. CDR3 length: 16 amino acids. CDR1 is MNHNS, CDR2 SASEGT, per germline. V usage is TRBV6-1 and J usage is TRBJ2-2; TRBD2 might be the D (7 bases). Material: peripheral blood. The sequence was collected from a woman in her twenties or thirties with COVID-19, enrolled during active disease. As DNA, the CDR3 is TGTGCCAGCAGTGAATATCGGGGGGCGCAGGCCGGGGAGCTGTTTTTT. Protein: CASSEYRGAQAGELFF.